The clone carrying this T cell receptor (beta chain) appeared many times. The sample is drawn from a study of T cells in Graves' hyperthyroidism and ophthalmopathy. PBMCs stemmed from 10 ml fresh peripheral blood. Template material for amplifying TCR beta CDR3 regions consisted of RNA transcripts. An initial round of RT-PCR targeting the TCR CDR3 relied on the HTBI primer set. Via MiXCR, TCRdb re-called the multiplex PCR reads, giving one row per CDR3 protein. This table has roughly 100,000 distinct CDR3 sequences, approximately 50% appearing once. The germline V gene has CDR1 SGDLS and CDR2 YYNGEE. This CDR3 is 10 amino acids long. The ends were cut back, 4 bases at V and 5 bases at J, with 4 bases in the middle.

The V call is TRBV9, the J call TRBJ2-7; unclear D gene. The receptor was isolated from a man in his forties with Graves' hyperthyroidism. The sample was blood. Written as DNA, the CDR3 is TGTGCCAGCAGCACGAACGAGCAGTACTTC. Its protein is CASSTNEQYF.